This entry describes one TCR beta chain. The sample originates from a study of T cell changes during pregnancy in multiple sclerosis. The CDR3 consists of 16 residues. Germline CDR1 SGHRS, CDR2 YFSETQ. V shed 4 bases and J 3 bases; nucleotides not matched to a gene: 6. Assay: immunoSEQ multiplex PCR; the TCRdb copy retains only in-frame clones and omits some. This sample yields around 62,000 clones, of which about 90% are seen a single time; around 0.8% belongs to the top ten. The sequencing here drew on CD4+ T cells from peripheral blood mononuclear cells, taken in the first trimester of pregnancy. The clonotype comes from a female donor with multiple sclerosis, enrolled in a pregnancy study. The V and J genes are TRBV5-1 and TRBJ2-3; 12 nucleotides line up with TRBD2. CDR3 residues: CASSNGLAGGTDTQYF. Here the CDR3 DNA reads TGCGCCAGCAGCAACGGGCTAGCGGGGGGGACAGATACGCAGTATTTT. Filled out from reference TRBV5-1 and TRBJ2-3, the complete variable domain reads KAGVTQTPRYLIKTRGQQVTLSCSPISGHRSVSWYQQTPGQGLQFLFEYFSETQRNKGNFPGRFSGRQFSNSRSEMNVSTLELGDSALYLCASSNGLAGGTDTQYFGPGTRLTVL.